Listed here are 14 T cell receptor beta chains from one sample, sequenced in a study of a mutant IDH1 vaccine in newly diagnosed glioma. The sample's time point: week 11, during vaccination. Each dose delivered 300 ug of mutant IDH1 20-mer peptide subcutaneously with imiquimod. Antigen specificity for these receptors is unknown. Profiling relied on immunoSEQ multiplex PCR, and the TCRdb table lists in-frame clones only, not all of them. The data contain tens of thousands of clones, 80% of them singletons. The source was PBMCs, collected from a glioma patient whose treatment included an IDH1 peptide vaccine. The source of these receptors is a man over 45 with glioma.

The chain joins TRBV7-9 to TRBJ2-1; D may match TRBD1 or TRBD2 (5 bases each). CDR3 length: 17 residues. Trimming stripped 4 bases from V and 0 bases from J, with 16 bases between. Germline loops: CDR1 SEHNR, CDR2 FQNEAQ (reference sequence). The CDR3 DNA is TGTGCCAGCAGCTCCCTCTTGGCAGGGAGCTCCTACAATGAGCAGTTCTTC. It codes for CASSSLLAGSSYNEQFF. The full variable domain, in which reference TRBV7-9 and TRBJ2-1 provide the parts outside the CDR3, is DTGVSQNPRHKITKRGQNVTFRCDPISEHNRLYWYRQTLGQGPEFLTYFQNEAQLEKSRLLSDRFSAERPKGSFSTLEIQRTEQGDSAMYLCASSSLLAGSSYNEQFFGPGTRLTVL.

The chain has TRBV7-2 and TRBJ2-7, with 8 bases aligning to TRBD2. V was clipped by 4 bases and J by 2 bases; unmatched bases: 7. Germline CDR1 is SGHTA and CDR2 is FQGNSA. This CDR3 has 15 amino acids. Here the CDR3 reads CASSSSGGGTYEQYF. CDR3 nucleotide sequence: TGTGCCAGCAGCTCGAGCGGGGGAGGGACCTACGAGCAGTACTTC.

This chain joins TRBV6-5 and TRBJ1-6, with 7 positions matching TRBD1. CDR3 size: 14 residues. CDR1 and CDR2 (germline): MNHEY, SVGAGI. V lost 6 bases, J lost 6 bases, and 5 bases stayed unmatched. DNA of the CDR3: TGTGCCAGCAGACCGGGACAGCTTAATTCACCCCTCCACTTT. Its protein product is CASRPGQLNSPLHF.

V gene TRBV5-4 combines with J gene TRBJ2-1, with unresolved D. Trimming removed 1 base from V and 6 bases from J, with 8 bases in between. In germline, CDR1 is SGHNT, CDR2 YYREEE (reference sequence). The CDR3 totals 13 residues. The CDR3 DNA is TGTGCCAGCAGCTTGAATAGTGGCAATGAGCAGTTCTTC. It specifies CASSLNSGNEQFF.

CDR3 sequence reads: CSARTGTPQYF. The DNA for the CDR3 is TGCAGTGCTAGAACGGGGACCCCGCAGTATTTT. This chain links TRBV20-1 with TRBJ2-3; D assignment may be TRBD1 or TRBD2 (5 bases each). The CDR3 consists of 11 residues. With 2 bases removed from V and 10 bases from J, the gap between germline ends came to 10 bases. Germline CDR1 is DFQATT and CDR2 is SNEGSKA (reference sequence).

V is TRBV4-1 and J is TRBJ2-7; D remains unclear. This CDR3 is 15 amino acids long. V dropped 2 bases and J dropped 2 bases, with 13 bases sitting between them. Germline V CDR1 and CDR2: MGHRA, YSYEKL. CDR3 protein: CASSQSRSTTYEQYF. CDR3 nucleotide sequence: TGCGCCAGCAGCCAATCCCGTTCGACGACCTACGAGCAGTACTTC.

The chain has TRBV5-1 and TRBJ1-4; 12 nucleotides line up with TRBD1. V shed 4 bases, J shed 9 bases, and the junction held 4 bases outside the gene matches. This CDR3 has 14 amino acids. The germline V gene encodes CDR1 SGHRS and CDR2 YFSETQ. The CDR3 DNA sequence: TGCGCCAGCAGCCCTAGGGACAGGGGGCAAAAACTGTTTTTT. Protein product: CASSPRDRGQKLFF.

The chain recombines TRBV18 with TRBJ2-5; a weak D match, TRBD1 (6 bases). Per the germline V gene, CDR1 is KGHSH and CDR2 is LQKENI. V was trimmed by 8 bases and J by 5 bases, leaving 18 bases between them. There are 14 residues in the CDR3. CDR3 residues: CASLRGSPTETQYF. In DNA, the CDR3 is TGTGCCAGCCTAAGGGGGTCCCCAACGGAGACCCAGTACTTC.

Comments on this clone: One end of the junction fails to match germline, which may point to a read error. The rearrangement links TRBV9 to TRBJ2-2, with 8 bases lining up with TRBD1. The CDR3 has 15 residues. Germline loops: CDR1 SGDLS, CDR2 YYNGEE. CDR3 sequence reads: CASSPTGGNPGELFF. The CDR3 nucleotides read TGTGCCAGCAGCCCTACAGGGGGGAACCCCGGGGAGCTGTTTTTT.

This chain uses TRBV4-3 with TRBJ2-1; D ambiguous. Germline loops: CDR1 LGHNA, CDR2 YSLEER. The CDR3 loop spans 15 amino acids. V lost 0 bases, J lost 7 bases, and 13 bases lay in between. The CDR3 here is CASSQDGVLGNEQFF. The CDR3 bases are TGCGCCAGCAGCCAAGATGGGGTCTTGGGGAATGAGCAGTTCTTC.

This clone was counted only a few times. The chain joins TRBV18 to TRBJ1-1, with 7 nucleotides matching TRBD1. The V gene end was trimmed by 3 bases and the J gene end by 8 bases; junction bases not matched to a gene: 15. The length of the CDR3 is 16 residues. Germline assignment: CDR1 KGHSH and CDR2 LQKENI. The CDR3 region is CASSPDISTGKVEAFF. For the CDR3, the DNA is TGTGCCAGCTCACCTGATATTTCGACAGGGAAGGTAGAAGCTTTCTTT.

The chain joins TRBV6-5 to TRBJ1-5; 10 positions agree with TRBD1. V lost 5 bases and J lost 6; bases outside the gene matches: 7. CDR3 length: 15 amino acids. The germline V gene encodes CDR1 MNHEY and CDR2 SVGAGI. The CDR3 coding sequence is TGTGCCAGCAGTCAAGTGACAGGGGGCGGTCAGCCCCAGCATTTT. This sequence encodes CASSQVTGGGQPQHF.

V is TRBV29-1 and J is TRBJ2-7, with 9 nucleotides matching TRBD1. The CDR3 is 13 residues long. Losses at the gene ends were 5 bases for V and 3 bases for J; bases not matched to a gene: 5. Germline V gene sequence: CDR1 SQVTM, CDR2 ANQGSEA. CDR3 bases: TGCAGCGTTCCGGGACAGGGTCTCTACGAGCAGTACTTC. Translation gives CSVPGQGLYEQYF.

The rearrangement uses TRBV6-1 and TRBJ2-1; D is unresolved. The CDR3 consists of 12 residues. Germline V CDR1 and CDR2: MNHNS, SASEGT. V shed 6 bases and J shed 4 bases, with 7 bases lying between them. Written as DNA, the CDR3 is TGTGCCAGCAGCAATGAGTACAATGAGCAGTTCTTC. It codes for CASSNEYNEQFF.